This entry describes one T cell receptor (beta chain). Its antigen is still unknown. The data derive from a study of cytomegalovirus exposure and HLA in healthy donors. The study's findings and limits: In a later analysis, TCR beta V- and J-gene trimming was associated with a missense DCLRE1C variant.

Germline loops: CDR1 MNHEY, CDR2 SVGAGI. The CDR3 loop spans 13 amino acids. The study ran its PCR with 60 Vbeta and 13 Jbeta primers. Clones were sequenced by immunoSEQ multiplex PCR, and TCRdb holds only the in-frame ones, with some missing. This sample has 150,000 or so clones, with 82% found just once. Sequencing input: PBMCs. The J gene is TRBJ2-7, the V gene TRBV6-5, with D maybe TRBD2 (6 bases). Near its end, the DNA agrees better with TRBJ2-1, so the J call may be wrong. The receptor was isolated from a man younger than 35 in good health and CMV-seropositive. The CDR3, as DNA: TGTGCCAGCAGTCTTAGCGGTTACAATGAGCAGTTCTTC. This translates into CASSLSGYNEQFF.